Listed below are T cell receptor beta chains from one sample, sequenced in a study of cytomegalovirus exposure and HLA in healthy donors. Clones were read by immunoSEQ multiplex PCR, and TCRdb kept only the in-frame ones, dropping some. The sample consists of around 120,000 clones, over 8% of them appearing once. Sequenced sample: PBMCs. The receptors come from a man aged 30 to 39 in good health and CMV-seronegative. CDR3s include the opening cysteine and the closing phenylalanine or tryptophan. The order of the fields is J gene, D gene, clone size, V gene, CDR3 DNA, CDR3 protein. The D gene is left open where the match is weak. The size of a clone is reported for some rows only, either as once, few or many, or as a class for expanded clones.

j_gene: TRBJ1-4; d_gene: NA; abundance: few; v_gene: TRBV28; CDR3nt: TGTGCCAGCAGTTTTGGGCCCTTTAATGAAAAACTGTTTTTT; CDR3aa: CASSFGPFNEKLFF
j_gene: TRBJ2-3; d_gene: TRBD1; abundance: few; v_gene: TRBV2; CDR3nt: TGTGCCACCAGCTTGGACAGGGGAAGTTCTAGCACAGATACGCAGTATTTT; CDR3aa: CATSLDRGSSSTDTQYF
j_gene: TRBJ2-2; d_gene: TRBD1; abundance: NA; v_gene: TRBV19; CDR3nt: TGTGCCAGTGGGTGGACAGGGGTAAACACCGGGGAGCTGTTTTTT; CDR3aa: CASGWTGVNTGELFF
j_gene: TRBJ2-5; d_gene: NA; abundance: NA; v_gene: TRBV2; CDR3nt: TGTGCCAGCAGTCCGGACAGTGAGCAAGAGACCCAGTACTTC; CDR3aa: CASSPDSEQETQYF
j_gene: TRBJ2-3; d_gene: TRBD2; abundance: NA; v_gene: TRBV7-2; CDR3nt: TGTGCCAGCAGCTTAGGGACAGGGACTAGCGGGGGGGTCAGAGATACGCAGTATTTT; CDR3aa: CASSLGTGTSGGVRDTQYF
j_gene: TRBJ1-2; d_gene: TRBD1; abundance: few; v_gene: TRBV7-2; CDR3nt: TGTGCCAGCAGCTCACAGGGGGCGCGGGGCTACACCTTC; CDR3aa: CASSSQGARGYTF
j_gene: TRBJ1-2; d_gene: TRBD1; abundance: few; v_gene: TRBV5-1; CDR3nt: TGCGCCAGCAGCCTCAGCCTCAGGGGGCGAGGAGATAGCTATGGCTACACCTTC; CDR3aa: CASSLSLRGRGDSYGYTF
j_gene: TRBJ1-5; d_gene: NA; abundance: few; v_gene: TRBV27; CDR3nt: TGTGCCAGCAGCCCCCGCATGGAGGGGCAGCCCCAGCATTTT; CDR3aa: CASSPRMEGQPQHF
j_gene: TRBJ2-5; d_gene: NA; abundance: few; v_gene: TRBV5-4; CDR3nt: TGTGCCAGCAGCTTGGGACAGACCCAAGAGACCCAGTACTTC; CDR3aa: CASSLGQTQETQYF
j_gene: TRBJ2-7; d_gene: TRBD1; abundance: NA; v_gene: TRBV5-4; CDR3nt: TGTGCCAGCAGCTTGACAGGGGCGTACTACGAGCAGTACTTC; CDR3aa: CASSLTGAYYEQYF
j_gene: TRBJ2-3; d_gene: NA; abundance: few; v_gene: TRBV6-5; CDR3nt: TGTGCCAGCACTGGAGCGGATTTCACAGATACGCAGTATTTT; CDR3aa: CASTGADFTDTQYF
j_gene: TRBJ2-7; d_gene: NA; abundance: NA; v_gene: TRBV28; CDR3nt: TGTGCCAGCAGTTCCCCCACTGGCGGGGAGCAGTACTTC; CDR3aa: CASSSPTGGEQYF
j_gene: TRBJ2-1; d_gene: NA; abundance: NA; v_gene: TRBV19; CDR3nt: TGTGCCAGTAGTATTGTTGGGGGGGCCGTCTACAATGAGCAGTTCTTC; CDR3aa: CASSIVGGAVYNEQFF
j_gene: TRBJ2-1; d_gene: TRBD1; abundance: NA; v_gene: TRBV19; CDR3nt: TGTGCCAGTAGTGTCGACAGGGGGTTCTACAATGAGCAGTTCTTC; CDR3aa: CASSVDRGFYNEQFF
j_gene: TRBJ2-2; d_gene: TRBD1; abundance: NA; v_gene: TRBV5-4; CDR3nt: TGTGCCAGCAGCATGGGACAGGGCTCCCTAGGCGGGGAGCTGTTTTTT; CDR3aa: CASSMGQGSLGGELFF
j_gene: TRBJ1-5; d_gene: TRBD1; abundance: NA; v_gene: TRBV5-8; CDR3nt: TGTGCCAGCAGCTTGAGGAGGGGGCCTCTGAATCAGCCCCAGCATTTT; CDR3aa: CASSLRRGPLNQPQHF
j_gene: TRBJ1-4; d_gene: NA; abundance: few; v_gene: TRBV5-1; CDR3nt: TGCGCCAGCAGCTTGGGGGCCCCACGTGAAAAACTGTTTTTT; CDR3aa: CASSLGAPREKLFF
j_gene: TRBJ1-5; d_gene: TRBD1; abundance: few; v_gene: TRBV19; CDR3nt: TGTGCCAGTAGTAGGACAGGTGAACTGGGTCAGCCCCAGCATTTT; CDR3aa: CASSRTGELGQPQHF
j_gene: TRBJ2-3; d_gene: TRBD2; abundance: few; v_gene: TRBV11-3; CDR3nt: TGTGCCAGCAGCTTAGAGGGAGCGGGAATCACAGATACGCAGTATTTT; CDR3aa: CASSLEGAGITDTQYF
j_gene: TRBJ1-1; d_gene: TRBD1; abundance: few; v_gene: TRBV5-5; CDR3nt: TGTGCCAGCAGCTTCCGCCGGGACAGGGGGCACACTGAAGCTTTCTTT; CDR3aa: CASSFRRDRGHTEAFF
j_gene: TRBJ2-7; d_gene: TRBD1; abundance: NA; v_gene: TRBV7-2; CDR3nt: TGTGCCAGCAGTTCGGACAGGGGGACAATGTACGAGCAGTACTTC; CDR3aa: CASSSDRGTMYEQYF
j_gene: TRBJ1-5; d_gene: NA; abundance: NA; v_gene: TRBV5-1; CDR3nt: TGCGCCAGCAGCCTGACAGGAGTTCAGCCCCAGCATTTT; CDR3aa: CASSLTGVQPQHF
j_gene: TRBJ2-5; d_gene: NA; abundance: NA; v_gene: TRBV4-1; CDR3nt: TGCGCCAGCAGCCATCTCCAAGAGACCCAGTACTTC; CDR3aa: CASSHLQETQYF
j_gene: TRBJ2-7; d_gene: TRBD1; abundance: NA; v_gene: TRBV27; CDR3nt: TGTGCCAGCAGTTTTGTGGGGACAGGGGCTGGCTACGAGCAGTACTTC; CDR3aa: CASSFVGTGAGYEQYF
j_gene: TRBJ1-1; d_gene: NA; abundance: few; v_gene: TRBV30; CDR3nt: TGTGCCTGGAGGGATGGACCTAGGGGCACTGAAGCTTTCTTT; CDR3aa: CAWRDGPRGTEAFF
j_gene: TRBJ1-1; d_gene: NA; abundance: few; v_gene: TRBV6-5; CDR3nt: TGTGCCAGCAGTTACACGGGGGTAACAAACACTGAAGCTTTCTTT; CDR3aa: CASSYTGVTNTEAFF
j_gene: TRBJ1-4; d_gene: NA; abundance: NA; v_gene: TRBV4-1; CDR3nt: TGCGCCAGCAGCCAAGAGGGCAGGGAAGGAGAAAAACTGTTTTTT; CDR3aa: CASSQEGREGEKLFF
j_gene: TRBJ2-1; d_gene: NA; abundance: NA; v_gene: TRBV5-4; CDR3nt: TGTGCCAGCAGCTCGGGCTCTTCGGGGTATAAGCAGTTCTTC; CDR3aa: CASSSGSSGYKQFF
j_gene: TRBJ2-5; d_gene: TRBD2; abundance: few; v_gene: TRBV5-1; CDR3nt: TGCGCCAGCAGCTTGGGGCTAGCGGGAGCTGAGACCCAGTACTTC; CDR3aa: CASSLGLAGAETQYF
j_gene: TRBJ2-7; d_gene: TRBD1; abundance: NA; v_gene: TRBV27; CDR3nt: TGTGCCAGCATGGGGACAGGGTTGCCCTACGAGCAGTACTTC; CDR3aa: CASMGTGLPYEQYF
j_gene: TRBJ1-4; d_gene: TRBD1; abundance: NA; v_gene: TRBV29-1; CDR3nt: TGCAGCGTATCAACCCCGGGACAGGGGGCCACTAATGAAAAACTGTTTTTT; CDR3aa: CSVSTPGQGATNEKLFF
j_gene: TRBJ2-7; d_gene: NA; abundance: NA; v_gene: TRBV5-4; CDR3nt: TGTGCCAGCAGCTTGGAGCAGGGGGGCTACGAGCAGTACTTC; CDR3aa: CASSLEQGGYEQYF
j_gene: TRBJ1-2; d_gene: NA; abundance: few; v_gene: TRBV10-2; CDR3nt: TGCGCCAGCAGTGAGTCTCTAGGACAGAGCTATGGCTACACCTTC; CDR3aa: CASSESLGQSYGYTF
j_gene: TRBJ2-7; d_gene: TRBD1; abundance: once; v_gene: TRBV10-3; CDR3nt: TGTGCCATCAGGGACAGGGTCCGCGAGCAGTACTTC; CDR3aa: CAIRDRVREQYF
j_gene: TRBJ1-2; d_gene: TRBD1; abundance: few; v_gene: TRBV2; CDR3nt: TGTGCCAGCAGTGCCGAGGGGGCAGCGAACTATGGCTACACCTTC; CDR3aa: CASSAEGAANYGYTF
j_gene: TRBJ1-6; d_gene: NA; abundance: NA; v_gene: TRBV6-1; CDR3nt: TGTGCCAGCAGCCCCGTGGGGCCAAATTCACCCCTCCACTTT; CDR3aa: CASSPVGPNSPLHF
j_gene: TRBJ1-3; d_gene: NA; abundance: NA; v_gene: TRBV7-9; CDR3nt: TGTGCCAGCAGCTTAGCGCGGGGTGACTCTGGAAACACCATATATTTT; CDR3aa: CASSLARGDSGNTIYF
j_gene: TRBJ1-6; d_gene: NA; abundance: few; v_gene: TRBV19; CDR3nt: TGTGCCAGTAGTCCGCAGGGCCCTGCAAGCTCCTATAATTCACCCCTCCACTTT; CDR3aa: CASSPQGPASSYNSPLHF
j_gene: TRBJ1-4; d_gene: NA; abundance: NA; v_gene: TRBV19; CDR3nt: TGTGCCAGTAGTCGGACACAACAGTTGGTTGGAGAAAAACTGTTTTTT; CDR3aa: CASSRTQQLVGEKLFF
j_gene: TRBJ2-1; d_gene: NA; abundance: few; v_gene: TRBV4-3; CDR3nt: TGCGCCAGCAGCCAAGTGATAGGACAGTCTACAGGGAAGCAGTTCTTC; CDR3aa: CASSQVIGQSTGKQFF
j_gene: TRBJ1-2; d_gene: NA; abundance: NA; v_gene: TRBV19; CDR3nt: TGTGCCAGTAGTCGCCGCAGGGAGGTAGGCTATGGCTACACCTTC; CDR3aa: CASSRRREVGYGYTF
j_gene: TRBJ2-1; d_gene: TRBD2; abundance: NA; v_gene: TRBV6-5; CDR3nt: TGTGCCAGCAGGAAGGCTAGCGGGAACAATGAGCAGTTCTTC; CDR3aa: CASRKASGNNEQFF
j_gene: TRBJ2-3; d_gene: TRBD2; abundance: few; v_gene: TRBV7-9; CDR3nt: TGTGCCAGCGGCCTGAGCGGGGGGGCAGATACGCAGTATTTT; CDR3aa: CASGLSGGADTQYF
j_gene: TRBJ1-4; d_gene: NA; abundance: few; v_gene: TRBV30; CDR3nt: TGTGCCTGGGGGACACCGGCATCCCTTGGTGATGAAAAACTGTTTTTT; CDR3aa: CAWGTPASLGDEKLFF
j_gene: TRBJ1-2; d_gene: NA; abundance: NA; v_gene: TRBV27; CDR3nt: TGTGCCAGCAGTTTCCATAGCGTTCCCTATGGCTACACCTTC; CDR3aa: CASSFHSVPYGYTF